A selection of T cell receptor beta chains follows, all from one sample in a study of blood T cell repertoires in COVID-19. Sequencing was performed with immunoSEQ multiplex PCR; in TCRdb, only in-frame clones are kept and a portion is missing. Of approximately 440,000 clones listed, about 92% were seen once; the top ten hold 0.6%. Sample: PBMCs or T cells enriched from blood (not recorded which). Receptor source: a man aged 18 to 29 who had recovered from COVID-19. The CDR3 runs from the conserved cysteine through the conserved F or W. Each record gives: clone size, V gene, J gene, D gene, CDR3 protein, CDR3 DNA. D genes are given only for firm matches. Clone size is not always given. Where it is, it says once, few, many or a class for expanded clones.

-,TRBV19,TRBJ2-7,TRBD2,CASSIRGLAGGYEQYF,TGTGCCAGTAGTATCCGCGGACTAGCGGGAGGTTACGAGCAGTACTTC
-,TRBV4-1,TRBJ1-3,-,CASSQEGVSGNTIYF,TGCGCCAGCAGCCAGGAGGGAGTCTCTGGAAACACCATATATTTT
-,TRBV7-9,TRBJ1-1,-,CAAQGATEAFF,TGTGCCGCTCAAGGGGCGACTGAAGCTTTCTTT
-,TRBV12-5,TRBJ1-1,-,CASGLVVRGPMNTEAFF,TGTGCTAGTGGTTTGGTAGTCAGGGGACCAATGAACACTGAAGCTTTCTTT
-,TRBV4-2,TRBJ1-2,TRBD1,CASSPSEDRVFSGYTF,TGTGCCAGCAGCCCCTCAGAGGACAGGGTATTTAGTGGCTACACCTTC
-,TRBV14,TRBJ1-3,-,CASSPLRGKGSGNTIYF,TGTGCCAGCAGCCCCCTTCGGGGGAAGGGGTCTGGAAACACCATATATTTT
-,TRBV5-4,TRBJ1-2,TRBD1,CASSLGPRTGDYGYTF,TGTGCCAGCAGCTTGGGGCCACGGACAGGGGACTATGGCTACACCTTC
-,TRBV5-4,TRBJ1-2,TRBD1,CASSWGQAQANYGYTF,TGTGCCAGCAGCTGGGGACAGGCGCAAGCTAACTATGGCTACACCTTC
-,TRBV25-1,TRBJ2-7,-,CASSADLAYHEQYF,TGTGCCAGCAGTGCGGACTTAGCCTACCACGAGCAGTACTTC
-,TRBV2,TRBJ1-2,-,CASSGTGMGGYTF,TGTGCCAGCAGCGGAACAGGGATGGGCGGCTACACCTTC
-,TRBV5-4,TRBJ1-1,-,CASSVNPGAEAFF,TGTGCCAGCAGCGTCAACCCAGGGGCTGAAGCTTTCTTT
-,TRBV2,TRBJ1-2,-,CASRTNRDPSYGYTF,TGTGCCAGCAGGACAAACAGGGATCCGTCATATGGCTACACCTTC
-,TRBV27,TRBJ1-2,TRBD1,CASSLSRTGNGYTF,TGTGCCAGCAGTTTATCGCGGACAGGGAATGGCTACACCTTC
-,TRBV5-4,TRBJ2-5,TRBD1,CASSRGTDQETQYF,TGTGCCAGCAGCAGAGGGACAGACCAAGAGACCCAGTACTTC
few,TRBV6-1,TRBJ1-1,-,CASSERRDTEAFF,TGTGCCAGCAGTGAAAGGAGGGACACTGAAGCTTTCTTT
-,TRBV19,TRBJ1-3,TRBD1,CASSGKGQGTDTIYF,TGTGCCAGTAGCGGAAAGGGACAGGGGACGGACACCATATATTTT
-,TRBV7-9,TRBJ2-2,TRBD1,CASSSHRARDRVPGELFF,TGTGCCAGCAGCTCCCACAGGGCCCGGGACAGGGTCCCCGGGGAGCTGTTTTTT
-,TRBV29-1,TRBJ1-2,TRBD1,CSVAQGPYGYTF,TGCAGCGTGGCACAGGGGCCCTATGGCTACACCTTC
-,TRBV10-3,TRBJ1-6,-,CAISEPSITGFRYF,TGTGCCATCAGTGAGCCTTCTATTACAGGATTCCGGTACTTT
-,TRBV11-3,TRBJ2-5,TRBD1,CASSSATGNGETQYF,TGTGCCAGCAGCTCCGCGACAGGGAATGGAGAGACCCAGTACTTC
-,TRBV7-3,TRBJ2-1,-,CASSLNPNSGSSYNEQFF,TGTGCCAGCAGCTTAAACCCAAATAGCGGTAGCTCCTACAATGAGCAGTTCTTC
-,TRBV5-1,TRBJ1-4,-,CASSELGGATNEKLFF,TGCGCCAGCAGCGAGCTGGGGGGAGCAACTAATGAAAAACTGTTTTTT
-,TRBV4-2,TRBJ2-6,TRBD1,CASSQVPRGPGANVLTF,TGTGCCAGCAGCCAAGTTCCCAGGGGGCCTGGGGCCAACGTCCTGACTTTC
-,TRBV4-1,TRBJ1-2,TRBD1,CASSQVVATGVNYGYTF,TGCGCCAGCAGCCAAGTCGTTGCGACAGGGGTTAACTATGGCTACACCTTC
-,TRBV29-1,TRBJ1-3,-,CSVDPGLSGNTIYF,TGCAGCGTTGATCCGGGTCTGTCTGGAAACACCATATATTTT
-,TRBV6-5,TRBJ1-1,-,CASSSRFQMNTEAFF,TGTGCCAGCAGTTCCCGTTTTCAGATGAACACTGAAGCTTTCTTT
-,TRBV9,TRBJ1-6,-,CASSVGGGASPLHF,TGTGCCAGCAGCGTAGGCGGGGGGGCCTCACCCCTCCACTTT
-,TRBV5-5,TRBJ2-1,TRBD2,CASSLAGGPNEQFF,TGTGCCAGCAGCTTAGCGGGGGGGCCGAATGAGCAGTTCTTC
-,TRBV19,TRBJ1-4,TRBD1,CASRSFQGAGEKLFF,TGTGCCAGTAGGAGCTTTCAGGGGGCGGGTGAAAAACTGTTTTTT
few,TRBV2,TRBJ1-1,TRBD1,CASSRGQGSTEAFF,TGTGCCAGCAGCCGGGGACAGGGGAGCACTGAAGCTTTCTTT
-,TRBV7-9,TRBJ2-2,-,CASLPEGGRLTGELFF,TGTGCCAGCCTTCCCGAAGGCGGGCGCCTCACCGGGGAGCTGTTTTTT
-,TRBV7-2,TRBJ2-3,-,CASSLVRGISTDTQYF,TGTGCCAGCAGCTTAGTCAGAGGAATTAGCACAGATACGCAGTATTTT
-,TRBV27,TRBJ2-1,-,CASSLAAPDYNEQFF,TGTGCCAGCAGTTTAGCAGCGCCCGACTACAATGAGCAGTTCTTC
-,TRBV3-1/TRBV3-2,TRBJ1-2,-,CASTKGLRYGYTF,TGTGCCAGCACCAAGGGACTTCGTTATGGCTACACCTTC
-,TRBV7-6,TRBJ2-1,TRBD1,CASSLVGAGQGIFNEQFF,TGTGCCAGCAGCTTAGTCGGTGCCGGACAGGGAATTTTCAATGAGCAGTTCTTC
-,TRBV11-2,TRBJ2-4,TRBD2,CASKGLNLAKNIQYF,TGTGCCAGCAAGGGACTAAACCTAGCCAAAAACATTCAGTACTTC
-,TRBV6-1,TRBJ1-2,-,CASSESWRGYTF,TGTGCCAGCAGTGAATCTTGGCGGGGCTACACCTTC
-,TRBV10-1,TRBJ1-1,-,CASSQDGDTEAFF,TGCGCCAGCAGCCAGGACGGGGACACTGAAGCTTTCTTT
-,TRBV11-2,TRBJ2-1,TRBD2,CASSAGGQWEQFF,TGTGCCAGCAGCGCGGGAGGGCAGTGGGAGCAGTTCTTC
-,TRBV18,TRBJ1-1,-,CASSPRQDTEAFF,TGTGCCAGCTCACCACGGCAGGACACTGAAGCTTTCTTT
once,TRBV10-3,TRBJ2-1,TRBD2,CAISFGGVPLDEQFF,TGTGCCATCAGTTTCGGGGGGGTCCCCTTAGATGAGCAGTTCTTC
-,TRBV7-9,TRBJ2-2,-,CASSLQGSNTGELFF,TGTGCCAGCAGCTTACAGGGGTCAAACACCGGGGAGCTGTTTTTT
-,TRBV2,TRBJ1-6,TRBD1,CASSTGQGSFSPLHF,TGTGCCAGCAGTACTGGACAGGGGTCTTTTTCACCCCTCCACTTT
-,TRBV12-3/TRBV12-4,TRBJ1-5,-,CASSFPSQPQHF,TGTGCCAGCAGCTTCCCGAGTCAGCCCCAGCATTTT
-,TRBV12-3/TRBV12-4,TRBJ1-1,-,CASSPQNTEAFF,TGTGCCAGCAGTCCCCAAAACACTGAAGCTTTCTTT
-,TRBV7-8,TRBJ2-2,TRBD2,CASSSKAGESPGELFF,TGTGCCAGCAGCTCCAAAGCGGGAGAGAGCCCCGGGGAGCTGTTTTTT
-,TRBV11-2,TRBJ1-3,-,CASSFARGNTIYF,TGTGCCAGCAGCTTCGCGCGCGGAAACACCATATATTTT
-,TRBV10-3,TRBJ1-2,TRBD1,CATQGAGGYTF,TGTGCCACTCAGGGGGCCGGCGGCTACACCTTC
-,TRBV7-9,TRBJ2-3,-,CASSNNPAGTSTDTQYF,TGTGCCAGCAGCAACAACCCCGCGGGGACTAGCACAGATACGCAGTATTTT
once,TRBV18,TRBJ1-6,-,CASSLEVAYNSPLHF,TGTGCCAGCTCACTTGAGGTTGCCTATAATTCACCCCTCCACTTT
-,TRBV5-1,TRBJ1-2,TRBD1,CASSLGDRELNGYTF,TGCGCCAGCAGCTTGGGGGACAGGGAATTAAATGGCTACACCTTC